This is a list of T cell receptor beta chains from one sample in a study of blood T cell repertoires in COVID-19. Produced via immunoSEQ multiplex PCR; TCRdb's table is partial and in-frame only. The sample carries over 300,000 clones, around 86% recorded once. Sequencing was performed on PBMCs or T cells enriched from blood (not recorded which). These TCRs come from a woman between 18 and 29 years old who had recovered from COVID-19. CDR3s leave out the opening cysteine and the closing phenylalanine or tryptophan.

TRBJ1-1 TRBV19 ASSIDTGLDTEAF
TRBJ1-2 TRBV7-9 ASSLATGKYGYT
TRBJ2-2 TRBV7-9 ASSLMALNTGELF
TRBJ1-2 TRBV19 ASRTRANYGYT
TRBJ1-1 TRBV30 AWSVLALAEAF
TRBJ1-5 TRBV5-8 ASSRGQAGQPQH
TRBJ2-7 TRBV13 ASSSEGAIRDEQY
TRBJ2-2 TRBV6-5 ASSYPGPGAGELF
TRBJ1-1 TRBV10-3 AISEYGGDTEAF
TRBJ2-7 TRBV6-5 ASSYLAGVYEQY
TRBJ2-2 TRBV2 ASSEAPAEVTGELF
TRBJ1-2 TRBV5-1 ASSTGQVDGYT
TRBJ2-7 TRBV6-1 ASSHDSGEQY
TRBJ2-7 TRBV11-2 ASSLMSSGRYEQY
TRBJ2-3 TRBV7-2 ASSFRGPTDTQY
TRBJ2-3 TRBV11-3 ASSLVGRASGTDTQY
TRBJ1-1 TRBV7-9 ASSLVGTNEAF
TRBJ1-2 TRBV11-2 ASSLGTAYGYT
TRBJ1-4 TRBV27 ASSLGGTNEKLF
TRBJ1-4 TRBV7-8 ASSSTVYEKLF
TRBJ2-3 TRBV5-1 ASSAGQGSTDTQY
TRBJ2-3 TRBV14 ASSTGLASGTDTQY
TRBJ2-5 TRBV30 AWSRLGGAQETQY
TRBJ2-3 TRBV5-1 ASSFEEARTDTQY
TRBJ1-5 TRBV24-1 ATSDFPSEEAQH
TRBJ1-5 TRBV19 ASLDRAYFSNQPQH
TRBJ1-3 TRBV10-3 AIRAGPLLSGNTIY
TRBJ1-2 TRBV27 ASSQYAGRGYGYT
TRBJ1-5 TRBV4-2 ASSQEAGIGNQPQH
TRBJ1-2 TRBV29-1 SVGPEVDGYT
TRBJ1-1 TRBV5-4 ASSARTGADGEAF
TRBJ1-2 TRBV30 AWSAGIGAYGYT
TRBJ2-7 TRBV3-1/TRBV3-2 ASSQGGTSYEQY
TRBJ2-7 TRBV18 ASSPPSTTTGGYEQY
TRBJ2-6 TRBV13 ASQRRGASGANVLT
TRBJ2-5 TRBV9 ASSSEGETQY
TRBJ2-5 TRBV11-3 ASSSSGQQETQY
TRBJ1-1 TRBV5-1 ASSGGSVNTEAF
TRBJ1-2 TRBV2 ASSDRDSSYGYT
TRBJ1-1 TRBV6-5 ASSYGQVNTEAF
TRBJ2-3 TRBV5-1 ASSLERSGRASKDTQY
TRBJ2-1 TRBV2 ASTSGGGEQF
TRBJ1-2 TRBV4-1 ASSQVGRVDGYT
TRBJ1-4 TRBV7-9 ASSFAVRLPSNEKLF
TRBJ2-1 TRBV28 ASSSSRLAGVYNEQF
TRBJ1-1 TRBV6-6 ASTYDRAGTEAF
TRBJ2-1 TRBV9 ASTPGTSSYNEQF
TRBJ2-1 TRBV7-9 ASSSTAGSDEQF
TRBJ2-5 TRBV18 ASSPSGLAGGETQY
TRBJ1-4 TRBV4-1 ASSQERIGGGKLF
TRBJ2-7 TRBV5-4 ASSFAQGPYEQY